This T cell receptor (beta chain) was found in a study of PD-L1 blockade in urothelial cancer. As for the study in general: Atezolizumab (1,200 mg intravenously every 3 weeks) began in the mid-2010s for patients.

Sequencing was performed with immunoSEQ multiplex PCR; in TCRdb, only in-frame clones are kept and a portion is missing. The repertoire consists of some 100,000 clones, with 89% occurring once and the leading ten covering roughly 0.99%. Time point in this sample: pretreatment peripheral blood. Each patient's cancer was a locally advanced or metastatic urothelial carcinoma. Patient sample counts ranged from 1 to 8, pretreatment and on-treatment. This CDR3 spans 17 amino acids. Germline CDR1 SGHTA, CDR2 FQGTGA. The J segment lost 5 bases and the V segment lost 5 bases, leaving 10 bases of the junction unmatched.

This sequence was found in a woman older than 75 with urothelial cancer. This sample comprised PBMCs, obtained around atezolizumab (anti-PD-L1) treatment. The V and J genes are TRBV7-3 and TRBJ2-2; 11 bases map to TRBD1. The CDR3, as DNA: TGTGCCAGCAGCCCACCCGGGACAGGGGGTTCGACCGGGGAGCTGTTTTTT. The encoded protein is CASSPPGTGGSTGELFF.